The 2 T cell receptor beta chains below come from one sample, sequenced in a study of blood T cells in healthy people across ages. Next came a second PCR, run for about 6 to 11 cycles, which used a sample-barcoded 5' primer along with a J-beta primer mix. MiXCR, run by TCRdb on the 5' RACE reads, gives a single entry per CDR3 protein. The data show roughly 2 million distinct CDR3 sequences, roughly 49% seen once. The sample was blood. These TCRs come from a woman between 40 and 55 years old in good health.

In the case of this clonotype: This could be a read error, since a much larger clone is one nucleotide away. The CDR3 DNA is TGTGCCAGCGGTTACTTAGGTGGGAATGAGCAGTTCTTC. Translated, it gives CASGYLGGNEQFF. The gene calls are TRBV6-2 or TRBV6-3 and TRBJ2-1; unclear D gene. The V gene's germline CDR1 is MNHEY and CDR2 SVGEGT. This CDR3 spans 13 amino acids.

The J gene is TRBJ2-5, the V gene TRBV4-1; unclear D gene. This CDR3 is built from 15 residues. CDR1 is MGHRA and CDR2 is YSYEKL in the germline V gene. V gave up 1 base and J gave up 1 base, with 10 bases separating them. The CDR3 nucleotides read TGCGCCAGCAGCCAAGTGAATTTGGCCCAAGAGACCCAGTACTTC. Protein product: CASSQVNLAQETQYF.